This T cell receptor beta chain was recorded in a study of breast tumors, draining lymph nodes, adjacent tissues. Findings of the study overall: Luminal-like breast cancer showed significantly greater tumor-nontumor repertoire similarity than basal-like breast cancer did. Tumor TCR diversity was below lymph nodes but above nontumor tissue.

Germline values: CDR1 MNHEY, CDR2 SMNVEV (reference sequence). There are 15 residues in the CDR3. The V and J ends lost 2 bases and 2 bases respectively, with 11 bases between them. Breast cancer patients provided tissue from their axillary draining lymph nodes. TCRdb reprocessed the multiplex PCR reads with MiXCR, giving one entry per CDR3 protein. The data hold 150,000 to 200,000 distinct CDR3 sequences, with 25% to 40% observed a single time. As concerns this clonotype: Its antigen remains unknown.

The V call is TRBV27, the J call TRBJ2-3; tentative D call: TRBD1 (6 bases). The source of this sequence is a female donor with breast cancer. Some clones in this sample may be carry-over from other donors' samples. Source material: axillary lymph node tissue. CDR3 nucleotides: TGTGCCAGCAGTTTAAACAGGGTGCTCACAGATACGCAGTATTTT. This gives the protein CASSLNRVLTDTQYF.